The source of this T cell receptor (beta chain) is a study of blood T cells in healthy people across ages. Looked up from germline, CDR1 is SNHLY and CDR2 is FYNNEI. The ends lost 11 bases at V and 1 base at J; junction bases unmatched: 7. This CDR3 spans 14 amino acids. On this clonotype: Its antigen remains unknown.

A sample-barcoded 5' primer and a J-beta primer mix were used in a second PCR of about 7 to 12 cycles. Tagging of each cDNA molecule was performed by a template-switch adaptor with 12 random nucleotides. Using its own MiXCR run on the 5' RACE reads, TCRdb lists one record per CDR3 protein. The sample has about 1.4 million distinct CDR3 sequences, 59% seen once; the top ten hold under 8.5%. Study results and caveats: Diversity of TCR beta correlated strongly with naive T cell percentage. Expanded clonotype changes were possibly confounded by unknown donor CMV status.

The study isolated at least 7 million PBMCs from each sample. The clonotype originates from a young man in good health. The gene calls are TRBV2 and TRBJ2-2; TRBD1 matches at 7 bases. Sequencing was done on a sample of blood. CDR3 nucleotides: TGTGCCGGCCGGGACAGCAGGAACACCGGGGAGCTGTTTTTT. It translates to CAGRDSRNTGELFF. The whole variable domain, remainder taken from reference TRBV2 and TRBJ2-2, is EPEVTQTPSHQVTQMGQEVILRCVPISNHLYFYWYRQILGQKVEFLVSFYNNEISEKSEIFDDQFSVERPDGSNFTLKIRSTKLEDSAMYFCAGRDSRNTGELFFGEGSRLTVL.